This T cell receptor (beta chain) originates from a study of cytomegalovirus exposure and HLA in healthy donors. Though nominally healthy at sampling, donors likely had unrecorded immune exposures. Use of 60 Vbeta and 13 Jbeta primers characterized the PCR. Only in-frame clones appear in the TCRdb table, and some are missing; sequencing was by immunoSEQ multiplex PCR. The profile shows fewer than 130,000 clones, more than 70% of them singletons. Whole-study findings and limits: Apart from CMV serostatus, no immune exposure information was available. Cytomegalovirus association was assigned to about 150 TCR beta chains.

Points on this clone: Its matching antigen is unknown.

Trimming cost V 3 bases and J 7 bases, with 9 bases left between them. CDR1 SGHTA and CDR2 FQGNSA come from the germline V gene. The CDR3 is made up of 12 amino acids. Sequencing was performed on PBMCs. The chain carries TRBV7-2 and TRBJ1-2; D unresolved. The receptor was derived from a woman aged 55 to 70 in good health and CMV-seropositive. CDR3 sequence reads: CASSFSSRGYTF. The CDR3 coding sequence is TGTGCCAGCAGCTTCAGTTCTCGTGGCTACACCTTC.